Each of the 5 T cell receptor beta chains below was sequenced from the same sample in a study of human T cells and chemical hapten exposure. Indicated time point: patch test 1, 2 weeks after DPC sensitization. Indicated treatment: therapeutic diphenylcyclopropenone sensitization with weekly scalp DPC. TCRdb used MiXCR to reprocess the RACE reads, holding one entry per CDR3 protein. The table records about 83,000 distinct CDR3 sequences, around 7.8% of them present only once. This sample comprised whole blood, obtained in connection with sensitization to the hapten diphenylcyclopropenone (DPC). The receptors shown here come from a woman in her thirties with alopecia areata. Some clones in this sample may be carry-over from other donors' samples.

This clonotype was detected a few times. The chain has TRBV7-8 and TRBJ1-2; TRBD1 aligns across 9 bases. After removal of 4 bases from V and 6 bases from J, the junction contained 12 bases not matched to a gene. CDR3 length: 16 residues. Germline CDR1 and CDR2: SGHVS and FQNEAQ. CDR3 bases: TGTGCCAGCAGCTCATGGTTAGGACAGGGGAAGGATGGCTACACCTTC. Translated, it gives CASSSWLGQGKDGYTF.

This clonotype has more than one count but fewer than ten. The CDR3 loop is CASGRRENTEAFF. As DNA, the CDR3 is TGTGCCAGCGGACGGCGGGAGAACACTGAAGCTTTCTTT. The chain uses TRBV9 and TRBJ1-1; unclear D gene. The V and J ends lost 7 bases and 1 base respectively, with 11 bases between them. Germline CDR1 reads SGDLS; CDR2 reads YYNGEE. The CDR3 is 13 amino acids. Together with reference TRBV9 and TRBJ1-1, the CDR3 gives the full variable domain: DSGVTQTPKHLITATGQRVTLRCSPRSGDLSVYWYQQSLDQGLQFLIQYYNGEERAKGNILERFSAQQFPDLHSELNLSSLELGDSALYFCASGRRENTEAFFGQGTRLTVV.

V is TRBV6-1 and J is TRBJ1-1; D is undetermined. Per the germline V gene, CDR1 is MNHNS and CDR2 is SASEGT. The CDR3 is made up of 17 amino acids. The V and J ends lost 6 bases and 1 base respectively, with 21 bases between them. CDR3 sequence: CASRDGPRTWQNTEAFF. The CDR3, as DNA: TGTGCCAGCAGGGACGGACCCCGCACGTGGCAGAACACTGAAGCTTTCTTT.

This clonotype was observed at least ten times. The chain combines TRBV7-2 with TRBJ2-1; D unresolved. Germline V CDR1 and CDR2: SGHTA, FQGNSA. This CDR3 region has 15 residues. Trimming took 4 bases from V and 1 from J, leaving 11 bases between them. CDR3 nucleotides: TGTGCCAGCAGCTACCCCCGTCTGTCCTACAATGAGCAGTTCTTC. Encoded protein: CASSYPRLSYNEQFF.

In its sample, this clonotype was seen a few times. The rearrangement uses TRBV20-1 and TRBJ1-2; no clear D. Deletions cut 6 bases from V and 1 base from J, with 9 bases between. Germline V lookup: CDR1 DFQATT, CDR2 SNEGSKA (reference sequence). The CDR3 loop spans 12 amino acids. The CDR3 here is CSAVGVNYGYTF. CDR3 DNA: TGCAGTGCGGTCGGAGTTAACTATGGCTACACCTTC.